Listed below are T cell receptor beta chains from one sample, sequenced in a study of T cell changes during pregnancy in multiple sclerosis. Here immunoSEQ multiplex PCR was the method, and the copy in TCRdb shows in-frame clones only, minus some. The repertoire holds roughly 70,000 clones, with about nine tenths as singletons. The sample here was peripheral blood, taken in the first trimester of pregnancy. The receptors were sampled from a female donor with multiple sclerosis, enrolled in a pregnancy study. CDR3s include the opening cysteine and the closing phenylalanine or tryptophan. A D gene is named only where the DNA matches it firmly. For some rows the clone size is stated as once, few or many, or as a class when expanded; others skip it.

V gene	clone size	J gene	D gene	CDR3 DNA	CDR3 protein
TRBV4-1	.	TRBJ2-1	.	TGCGCCAGCAGCCAAGGATTAGGGGGTGATGAGCAGTTCTTC	CASSQGLGGDEQFF
TRBV27	.	TRBJ2-3	.	TGTGCCAGCAGTCCCGGAGCGGGTTTCACTACCAACACAGATACGCAGTATTTT	CASSPGAGFTTNTDTQYF
TRBV9	few	TRBJ2-2	TRBD2	TGTGCCACCCGCGATACTAGCGGCAACACCGGGGAGCTGTTTTTT	CATRDTSGNTGELFF
TRBV25-1	.	TRBJ1-6	TRBD1	TGTGCCAGCAGTGAGACAGGGGGCGAGAATTCACCCCTCCACTTT	CASSETGGENSPLHF
TRBV10-2	.	TRBJ1-1	.	TGCGCCAGCAGCGAGACAGGTGGAGCTTTCTTT	CASSETGGAFF
TRBV13	.	TRBJ2-3	TRBD2	TGTGCCAGCAGCCGCGGGGGGGGTAGCACAGATACGCAGTATTTT	CASSRGGGSTDTQYF
TRBV7-9	.	TRBJ1-1	.	TGTGCCAGCAGCCGTGGCCGGGGGGCTTTCTTT	CASSRGRGAFF
TRBV19	few	TRBJ1-1	.	TGTGCCAGTAGTCCACAGGGTAGTTCTACTGAAGCTTTCTTT	CASSPQGSSTEAFF
TRBV6-6	.	TRBJ1-1	.	TGTGCCAGCAGTACCTCGGGGGGGCGTAACACTGAAGCTTTCTTT	CASSTSGGRNTEAFF
TRBV28	.	TRBJ2-7	.	TGTGCCAGCAGAAGACAGGACTCCTACGAGCAGTACTTC	CASRRQDSYEQYF
TRBV18	once	TRBJ1-1	.	TGTGCCAGCTCACCACTGGGAGGGAGGGGAGGACCTGAAGCTTTCTTT	CASSPLGGRGGPEAFF
TRBV15	.	TRBJ2-5	.	TGTGCCACCAGCAGGGAGACGGGGACCCAGTACTTC	CATSRETGTQYF
TRBV27	.	TRBJ1-1	.	TGTGCCAGCAGCAGGGGCTCCACTGAAGCTTTCTTT	CASSRGSTEAFF
TRBV20-1	.	TRBJ2-7	.	TGCAGTGCGTTGACAGTCTACGAGCAGTACTTC	CSALTVYEQYF
TRBV21-1	once	TRBJ2-7	.	TGTGCCAGCAGTCTCGGGACAGGGCCCGAGGAGCAGTACTTC	CASSLGTGPEEQYF
TRBV4-2	.	TRBJ2-7	.	TGTGCCAGCAGCCAGTTCGCCGGTGGCAGGGTAGTCTACGAGCAGTACTTC	CASSQFAGGRVVYEQYF
TRBV9	.	TRBJ2-1	.	TGTGCCAGCAGCGTAGATTCGGGAGCAACGGATGAGCAGTTCTTC	CASSVDSGATDEQFF
TRBV7-6	.	TRBJ2-3	.	TGTGCCAGCAGCTCACCGGGACTCCAGACAGATACGCAGTATTTT	CASSSPGLQTDTQYF
TRBV9	.	TRBJ2-5	TRBD2	TGTGCCAGCAGCGTCGGGACTAGACAAGAGACCCAGTACTTC	CASSVGTRQETQYF
TRBV10-3	.	TRBJ1-2	.	TGTGCCATCAGTGAGTCTCCGGTGGTATCGTATGGCTACACCTTC	CAISESPVVSYGYTF
TRBV6-5	.	TRBJ2-3	.	TGTGCCAGCAGTTTCGGGAGTACGCAGTATTTT	CASSFGSTQYF
TRBV29-1	.	TRBJ2-5	.	TGCAGCGCTTCACAGATGGGGCGCGCGGGGGAGACCCAGTACTTC	CSASQMGRAGETQYF
TRBV5-4	once	TRBJ1-1	.	TGTGCCAGCAGCTCCAGGGTATTCACTGAAGCTTTCTTT	CASSSRVFTEAFF
TRBV25-1	.	TRBJ1-1	.	TGTGCCAGCCTCGCAGGGGCCCTGAACACTGAAGCTTTCTTT	CASLAGALNTEAFF
TRBV9	.	TRBJ1-1	.	TGTGCCAGCAGCGTAGGGCTCACAGGTATAGGTGAAGCTTTCTTT	CASSVGLTGIGEAFF
TRBV29-1	few	TRBJ1-2	TRBD1	TGCAGCGCCCGACCGGGACAGGGGACTAGCTACACCTTC	CSARPGQGTSYTF
TRBV19	.	TRBJ1-2	.	TGTGCCAGTAGTATAGATCGTGAACAGGGCGTCGGGGGCTACACCTTC	CASSIDREQGVGGYTF
TRBV7-2	.	TRBJ2-1	TRBD2	TGTGCCAGCAGCCCGACTAGCGGGGTGGCAGGCAATGAGCAGTTCTTC	CASSPTSGVAGNEQFF
TRBV4-1	.	TRBJ2-2	.	TGCGCCAGCCGCGATCGGCGGCAACCCACCGGGGAGCTGTTTTTT	CASRDRRQPTGELFF
TRBV6-1	.	TRBJ1-2	TRBD1	TGTGCCAGCAGTGACCGGGACAGGGGACTCTATGGCTACACCTTC	CASSDRDRGLYGYTF
TRBV18	.	TRBJ2-7	.	TGTGCCAGCTCTCCCCAGGGGAGGGGTGTCGGAGAGCAGTACTTC	CASSPQGRGVGEQYF
TRBV30	.	TRBJ1-5	.	TGTGCCTGGAGTGATACAAGTCAGCCCCAGCATTTT	CAWSDTSQPQHF
TRBV2	.	TRBJ2-3	TRBD2	TGTGCCAGCAGCCAAGCGGGAGTCACAGATACGCAGTATTTT	CASSQAGVTDTQYF
TRBV5-6	.	TRBJ2-3	TRBD1	TGTGCCAGCAGCTTTGGACAGGGCACAGATACGCAGTATTTT	CASSFGQGTDTQYF
TRBV5-4	.	TRBJ2-3	.	TGTGCCAGCAGCGGTACAGGGACAGATACGCAGTATTTT	CASSGTGTDTQYF
TRBV27	.	TRBJ2-1	TRBD2	TGTGCCGTCAGGACTAGCGGGAGAGTGAATGAGCAGTTCTTC	CAVRTSGRVNEQFF
TRBV4-2	.	TRBJ1-2	.	TGTGCCAGCAGCCACGGACTGATGGATGGCTATGGCTACACCTTC	CASSHGLMDGYGYTF
TRBV10-3	.	TRBJ1-1	TRBD1	TGTGCCATCAGTGGGACAGGAAACACTGAAGCTTTCTTT	CAISGTGNTEAFF
TRBV5-1	.	TRBJ2-1	TRBD2	TGCGCCAGCAGCTTGGCCGGTGTGGGTGGGCTAGCGGGAGGGAAAACCTACAATGAGCAGTTCTTC	CASSLAGVGGLAGGKTYNEQFF
TRBV7-2	.	TRBJ2-1	.	TGTGCCAGCAGCGTCAGCGGAGATAGCTCCTACAATGAGCAGTTCTTC	CASSVSGDSSYNEQFF
TRBV18	.	TRBJ1-2	TRBD1	TGTGCCAGCTCACCCAACGGACAGGGAGGCCATGGCTACACCTTC	CASSPNGQGGHGYTF
TRBV5-1	.	TRBJ1-2	TRBD1	TGCGCCAGCAGGAAGGGGACAGGGGGGCACTATGGCTACACCTTC	CASRKGTGGHYGYTF
TRBV19	.	TRBJ2-3	TRBD2	TGTGCCAGTAGTATAGTCCCCGGACTAGCTTCCACAGATACGCAGTATTTT	CASSIVPGLASTDTQYF
TRBV6-4	.	TRBJ2-2	.	TGTGCCAGCAGTGACTTACTATACACCGGGGAGCTGTTTTTT	CASSDLLYTGELFF
TRBV7-2	.	TRBJ2-1	TRBD2	TGTGCCAGCAGCCAGGGGAGCGGGAGGGGCAATGAGCAGTTCTTC	CASSQGSGRGNEQFF
TRBV30	.	TRBJ1-2	.	TGTGCCTGGGGAAACCCAGGAGGCTACACCTTC	CAWGNPGGYTF
TRBV6-1	once	TRBJ1-1	.	TGTGCCAGCACACTTTTTCTCTCTGAAGCTTTCTTT	CASTLFLSEAFF
TRBV29-1	.	TRBJ1-1	.	TGCAGCGGGGGGGAGATAAACACTGAAGCTTTCTTT	CSGGEINTEAFF
TRBV5-1	.	TRBJ1-2	.	TGCGCCAGCAGCTTGGGAGGGAACTATGGCTACACCTTC	CASSLGGNYGYTF
TRBV4-2	.	TRBJ2-3	TRBD1	TGTGCCAGCAGCGAGGGGACAGGGGCGACCAATACGCAGTATTTT	CASSEGTGATNTQYF
TRBV27	.	TRBJ1-2	.	TGTGCCAGCAGTCCCGTGGGCAGGGGCTATGGCTACACCTTC	CASSPVGRGYGYTF
TRBV30	.	TRBJ2-1	TRBD2	TGTGCCTGGAGTGTATCCCAACTAGCGGGATTTTCTAATGAGCAGTTCTTC	CAWSVSQLAGFSNEQFF